The 17 T cell receptor beta chains in this list originate from one sample, sequenced in a study of blood T cell repertoires in COVID-19. The table came from immunoSEQ multiplex PCR; TCRdb's copy has only in-frame clones and leaves some out. Of more than 200,000 clones listed, 80% were seen once; the top ten hold roughly 4.3%. Sequencing was performed on PBMCs or T cells enriched from blood (not recorded which). The receptors come from a man in his thirties or forties with acute COVID-19.

The chain recombines TRBV7-2 with TRBJ2-1, with 8 bases matching TRBD2. The CDR3 totals 14 residues. Germline assignment: CDR1 SGHTA and CDR2 FQGNSA. With 10 bases clipped from V and 7 bases from J, the junction kept 12 bases outside the gene matches. CDR3 nucleotides: TGTGCCACCTCCCCTAGCGGGCTCAGGAATGAGCAGTTCTTC. Translated: CATSPSGLRNEQFF.

The chain recombines TRBV6-2 or TRBV6-3 with TRBJ1-2; D not certain. There are 15 residues in the CDR3. Germline CDR1 is MNHEY and CDR2 is SVGEGT. Trimming pared 6 bases from V and 4 bases from J, leaving 18 bases between. Written as DNA, the CDR3 is TGTGCCAGCAGCGACGCATTGACTGCCTCCTATGGCTACACCTTC. It specifies CASSDALTASYGYTF.

J is TRBJ1-1 and V is TRBV10-3; 9 bases agree with TRBD1. Losses at the gene ends were 6 bases for V and 1 base for J; bases not matched to a gene: 6. This CDR3 has 15 amino acids. Germline V lookup: CDR1 ENHRY, CDR2 SYGVKD. In nucleotides, the CDR3 is TGTGCCATCAGCTACGGGACAGGGTCGAACACTGAAGCTTTCTTT. This encodes CAISYGTGSNTEAFF.

This clone was seen only a few times. J is TRBJ1-1 and V is TRBV12-3 or TRBV12-4, with D unresolved. The ends were cut back, 6 bases at V and 5 bases at J, with 10 bases in the middle. This CDR3 is 12 amino acids long. The CDR3 sequence is CASSTTGTEAFF. The CDR3 DNA reads TGTGCCAGCAGCACGACCGGGACTGAAGCTTTCTTT.

The chain links TRBV6-5 to TRBJ2-2, with no clear D. The CDR3 length is 13 residues. In germline, CDR1 is MNHEY, CDR2 SVGAGI. V dropped 2 bases and J dropped 4 bases, with 5 bases sitting between them. The CDR3 sequence is CASSYDITGELFF. CDR3 DNA sequence: TGTGCCAGCAGTTACGACATCACCGGGGAGCTGTTTTTT.

The rearrangement joins TRBV11-2 to TRBJ1-2; 8 bases align to TRBD1. The CDR3 runs to 17 residues. V lost 8 bases and J lost 3; bases outside the gene matches: 17. Germline lookup yields CDR1 SGHAT and CDR2 FQNNGV. The CDR3 DNA is TGTGCCAGCGGCACCCAGGGGGCGGTAGGACGCGACTATGGCTACACCTTC. Encoded protein: CASGTQGAVGRDYGYTF.

The CDR3 reads CASSQEGQGQKPQHF. CDR3 sequence (DNA): TGCGCCAGCAGCCAAGAAGGGCAGGGCCAGAAGCCCCAGCATTTT. V is TRBV4-1 and J is TRBJ1-5, with D possibly TRBD1 on 5 matching bases. The CDR3 sequence is 15 residues long. V lost 0 bases and J lost 8, with 14 bases in between. The germline gives CDR1 MGHRA, CDR2 YSYEKL.

V usage is TRBV7-9 and J usage is TRBJ1-2, with D tentatively TRBD1 (5 bases). The CDR3 totals 13 residues. Germline values: CDR1 SEHNR, CDR2 FQNEAQ (reference sequence). The V end was cut by 0 bases, the J end by 7 bases, with 9 bases between. This CDR3 is CASSLATEGGYTF. CDR3 coding DNA: TGTGCCAGCAGCTTAGCGACAGAAGGTGGCTACACCTTC.

The rearrangement joins TRBV18 to TRBJ1-5, with TRBD1 as a possible D gene (5 bases). V was cut by 6 bases and J by 2 bases, with 11 bases left in between. Germline lookup yields CDR1 KGHSH and CDR2 LQKENI. This CDR3 has 14 amino acids. CDR3 nucleotide sequence: TGTGCCAGCTCCGGAGGGGCCGGCAATCAGCCCCAGCATTTT. This translates into CASSGGAGNQPQHF.

This chain links TRBV15 with TRBJ2-7, with 8 bases aligning to TRBD2. This CDR3 has 15 amino acids. The trim removed 0 bases at V and 6 bases at J, leaving 7 bases unmatched. From germline, CDR1 is LNHNV and CDR2 YYDKDF (reference sequence). The CDR3 sequence: CATSREGLAGGEQYF. The DNA for the CDR3 is TGTGCCACCAGCAGAGAGGGCCTAGCGGGCGGCGAGCAGTACTTC. Combining the CDR3 with reference TRBV15 and TRBJ2-7 gives the whole variable domain DAMVIQNPRYQVTQFGKPVTLSCSQTLNHNVMYWYQQKSSQAPKLLFHYYDKDFNNEADTPDNFQSRRPNTSFCFLDIRSPGLGDTAMYLCATSREGLAGGEQYFGPGTRLTVT.

The CDR3 here is CASNEPGTGLEKLFF. In DNA form, the CDR3 reads TGTGCCAGCAACGAACCCGGGACAGGGTTAGAAAAACTGTTTTTT. The gene calls are TRBV28 and TRBJ1-4; 9 positions match TRBD1. The CDR3 covers 15 residues. V was clipped by 7 bases and J by 8 bases; unmatched bases: 11. Germline CDR1 reads MDHEN; CDR2 reads SYDVKM. The variable domain in full, with the rest retrieved from reference TRBV28 and TRBJ1-4, is DVKVTQSSRYLVKRTGEKVFLECVQDMDHENMFWYRQDPGLGLRLIYFSYDVKMKEKGDIPEGYSVSREKKERFSLILESASTNQTSMYLCASNEPGTGLEKLFFGSGTQLSVL.

V usage is TRBV29-1 and J usage is TRBJ1-1; D not resolved. The CDR3 has 11 amino acids. CDR1 is SQVTM and CDR2 is ANQGSEA in the germline V gene. The CDR3 here is CSEGFITEAFF. The CDR3, as DNA: TGCAGTGAGGGATTCATAACTGAAGCTTTCTTT. The whole variable domain, filled in from reference TRBV29-1 and TRBJ1-1, reads SAVISQKPSRDICQRGTSLTIQCQVDSQVTMMFWYRQQPGQSLTLIATANQGSEATYESGFVIDKFPISRPNLTFSTLTVSNMSPEDSSIYLCSEGFITEAFFGQGTRLTVV.

The chain has TRBV28 and TRBJ1-1; maybe TRBD1 (5 bases). Looked up from germline, CDR1 is MDHEN and CDR2 is SYDVKM. The CDR3 sequence is 13 residues long. V was pared by 2 bases and J by 3 bases, with 7 bases between. The CDR3, as DNA: TGTGCCAGCAGTTTACCAGGGTACACTGAAGCTTTCTTT. Translated, it gives CASSLPGYTEAFF.

This clone was picked up a small number of times. The chain links TRBV12-3 or TRBV12-4 to TRBJ1-1; D remains ambiguous. This CDR3 contains 13 residues. The ends were cut back, 2 bases at V and 6 bases at J, with 10 bases in the middle. CDR3 sequence: CASSLLIGSEAFF. In DNA form, the CDR3 reads TGTGCCAGCAGTTTATTAATCGGGTCTGAAGCTTTCTTT.

This clone was counted a single time. The CDR3 DNA is TGTGCCAGCAGCTTAGATTCAAATGAGCAGTTCTTC. This gives the protein CASSLDSNEQFF. The V gene is TRBV11-3, the J gene TRBJ2-1; D remains unclear. Germline V gene sequence: CDR1 SGHNT, CDR2 YENEEA. This CDR3 has 12 residues. The V end was cut by 0 bases, the J end by 7 bases, with 4 bases between.

This chain joins TRBV7-6 and TRBJ1-6; no definite D call. CDR1 is SGHVS and CDR2 is FNYEAQ in the germline V gene. Trimming cost V 0 bases and J 6 bases, with 9 bases left between them. This CDR3 is built from 15 residues. The CDR3: CASSLAANINSPLHF. CDR3 DNA sequence: TGTGCCAGCAGCTTAGCTGCCAACATTAATTCACCCCTCCACTTT.

This clone was detected once. The rearrangement links TRBV10-3 to TRBJ2-2, with 8 bases aligning to TRBD1. Germline V CDR1 and CDR2: ENHRY, SYGVKD. With 6 bases clipped from V and 3 bases from J, the junction kept 9 bases outside the gene matches. The CDR3 totals 16 residues. The CDR3 DNA follows: TGTGCCATCAGGATAACTAACAGGGGGGACACCGGGGAGCTGTTTTTT. It yields the protein CAIRITNRGDTGELFF.